The 8 T cell receptor beta chains given below trace back to one sample, sequenced in a study of blood T cell repertoires in COVID-19. Here immunoSEQ multiplex PCR was the method, and the copy in TCRdb shows in-frame clones only, minus some. The sample carries about 120,000 clones, roughly 76% recorded once. Sequenced material: peripheral blood. The receptors come from a human donor in a cohort sampled during active COVID-19.

V is TRBV5-1 and J is TRBJ1-5; 9 bases map to TRBD1. Trimming removed 3 bases from V and 2 bases from J; junction bases left unmatched: 3. The CDR3 has 15 amino acids. The germline CDR1 and CDR2 sequences are SGHRS and YFSETQ. The CDR3 is CASSSGDRGNQPQHF. DNA of the CDR3: TGCGCCAGCAGCTCCGGGGACAGGGGCAATCAGCCCCAGCATTTT.

The J gene is TRBJ1-2, the V gene TRBV7-3, with D hard to call. Trimming left V 0 bases short and J 8 bases short, with 16 bases between. Germline lookup yields CDR1 SGHTA and CDR2 FQGTGA. The CDR3 contains 15 residues. CDR3 sequence (DNA): TGTGCCAGCAGCTTAACCAGCTCCCACCCGGGGGGCTACACCTTC. The encoded protein is CASSLTSSHPGGYTF.

The chain employs TRBV30 and TRBJ1-5; D gene ambiguous. Germline values: CDR1 GTSNPN, CDR2 SVGIG (reference sequence). This CDR3 has 13 amino acids. The V end was cut by 2 bases, the J end by 2 bases, with 7 bases between. CDR3 bases: TGTGCCTGGAGTACCTCGGGCAATCAGCCCCAGCATTTT. It translates to CAWSTSGNQPQHF.

The rearrangement uses TRBV21-1 and TRBJ2-3; the DNA was not compared with TRBD2, the D call given in the table. TRBV21-1 is classified as a pseudogene. CDR3 length equals 18 residues. CDR3 coding DNA: TGTGCCAGCAGCAAAAGTTGGGAGGGACCCTCAGGGATCGGGACGCAGTATTTT. This gives the protein CASSKSWEGPSGIGTQYF.

This chain uses TRBV4-1 with TRBJ1-5; tentatively, D is TRBD1 (6 bases). This CDR3 has 15 amino acids. The V end was cut by 5 bases, the J end by 7 bases, with 18 bases between. CDR1 and CDR2 (germline): MGHRA, YSYEKL. CDR3 loop: CASSAPDRPRQPQHF. DNA of the CDR3: TGCGCCAGCAGCGCGCCCGACAGGCCGAGGCAGCCCCAGCATTTT.

The chain employs TRBV3-1 (or the pseudogene TRBV3-2) and TRBJ1-2; a weak D match, TRBD1 (5 bases). Germline CDR1 is LGHDT and CDR2 is YNNKEL (reference sequence). The CDR3 consists of 15 residues. Trimming left V 1 base short and J 2 bases short, with 11 bases between. This CDR3 reads CASSQVGRKNYGYTF. The CDR3 DNA sequence: TGTGCCAGCAGCCAAGTGGGGCGGAAAAACTATGGCTACACCTTC.

The V call is TRBV5-6, the J call TRBJ2-2; tentative D call: TRBD1 (6 bases). This CDR3 spans 15 amino acids. Germline CDR1 SGHDT, CDR2 YYEEEE. V was pared by 7 bases and J by 3 bases, with 16 bases between. CDR3 loop: CASRPLDRDTGELFF. The CDR3 DNA reads as TGTGCCAGCCGCCCCTTGGACAGAGACACCGGGGAGCTGTTTTTT.

The chain is built from TRBV11-1 and TRBJ1-2, with TRBD1 identical over 7 bases. CDR1 is SGHAT and CDR2 is FQDESV in the germline V gene (reference sequence). The V segment lost 5 bases and the J segment 5 bases; nucleotides outside the gene matches: 8. CDR3 length: 14 residues. The CDR3: CASSPRQGKYGYTF. The CDR3 DNA reads TGTGCCAGCAGCCCCCGACAGGGCAAGTATGGCTACACCTTC.